This TCR beta chain comes out of a study of vaccination and CD4 T cells after COVID-19. The Oncomine TCR Beta short-read assay sequenced DNA from cultured CD4+ T cells. TCRdb analysed the PCR reads with MiXCR anew, one entry per CDR3 protein. The sample consists of 15,000 to 17,000 distinct CDR3 sequences, 73% of them appearing once. A word on this clonotype: The antigen is undetermined.

Noted treatment: roughly 11-day PBMC culture with coronavirus spike peptide pools or control peptides (ViraFEST assay). The CDR3 sequence is 15 residues long. Germline lookup yields CDR1 KGHDR and CDR2 SFDVKD. V shed 4 bases, J shed 6 bases, and the junction held 8 bases outside the gene matches. Sequenced material: CD4+ T cells from blood, cultured in vitro. The chain joins TRBV24-1 to TRBJ2-1; 7 bases fit TRBD2. This TCR was sampled from a human donor who had recovered from COVID-19. The DNA for the CDR3 is TGTGCCACCAGTGACACGGGAGGTGTTGGCAATGAGCAGTTCTTC. Amino acid sequence: CATSDTGGVGNEQFF.